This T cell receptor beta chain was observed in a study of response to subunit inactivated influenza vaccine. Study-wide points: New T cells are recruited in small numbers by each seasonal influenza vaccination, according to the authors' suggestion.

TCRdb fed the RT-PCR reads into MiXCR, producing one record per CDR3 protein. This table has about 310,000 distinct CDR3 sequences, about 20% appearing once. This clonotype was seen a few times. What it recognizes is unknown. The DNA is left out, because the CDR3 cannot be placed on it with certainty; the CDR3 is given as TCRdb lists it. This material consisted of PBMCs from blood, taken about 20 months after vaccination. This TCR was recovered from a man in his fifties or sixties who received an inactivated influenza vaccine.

The CDR3 region is CAISDGGLSNEKLFFF. The chain is built from TRBV10-3 and TRBJ1-4. The CDR3 is 16 residues long, counting both termini. CDR1 and CDR2 from the germline V gene are ENHRY and SYGVKD.